This T cell receptor (beta chain) was captured by sequencing in a study of neurological immune-mediated disorders. Study-wide results and caveats: Expanded clones shared no identical CDR3 amino acid sequences across subjects, which suggested private TCR-beta repertoires in all groups. When grouped phylogenetically, the repertoires of 18 of the 34 multiple sclerosis patients fell together in one related-CDR3 cluster, which is a possible signature.

The table lists this clonotype with many counts. Its target is unknown. This CDR3 comprises 12 residues. The germline V gene has CDR1 SGHRS and CDR2 YFSETQ. Between the trimmed V and J ends, which lost 4 bases and 5 bases, there was a span of 10 bases. The cDNA was generated through 5'RACE incorporating 10-nucleotide random UMIs. Using its own MiXCR run on the 5' RACE reads, TCRdb lists one record per CDR3 protein. The sample carries some 66,000 distinct CDR3 sequences, around 3% recorded once. The unsorted libraries were prepared from 2 million PBMCs (stored at -80 C). The clonotype comes from a man aged 35 to 55 with multiple sclerosis. The sequenced sample was PBMCs. The J gene is TRBJ2-7, the V gene TRBV5-1; weak D call: TRBD1 (5 bases). CDR3 residues: CASSAGMHEQYF. Written as DNA, the CDR3 is TGCGCCAGCAGCGCAGGGATGCACGAGCAGTACTTC.